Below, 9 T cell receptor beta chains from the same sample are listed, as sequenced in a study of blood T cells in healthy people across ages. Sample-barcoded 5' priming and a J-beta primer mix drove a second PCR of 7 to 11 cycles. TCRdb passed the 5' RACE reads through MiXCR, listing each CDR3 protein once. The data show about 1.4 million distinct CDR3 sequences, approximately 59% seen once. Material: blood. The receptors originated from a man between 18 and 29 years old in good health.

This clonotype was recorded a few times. The DNA of the CDR3 is TGTGCCACCAGCAGTACTCGACACCTAGGCTCCTACGAGCAGTACTTC. Translation: CATSSTRHLGSYEQYF. This chain links TRBV15 with TRBJ2-7; D not certain. CDR1 and CDR2 (germline): LNHNV, YYDKDF (reference sequence). Trimming pared 3 bases from V and 0 bases from J, leaving 15 bases between. The CDR3 extends over 16 amino acids.

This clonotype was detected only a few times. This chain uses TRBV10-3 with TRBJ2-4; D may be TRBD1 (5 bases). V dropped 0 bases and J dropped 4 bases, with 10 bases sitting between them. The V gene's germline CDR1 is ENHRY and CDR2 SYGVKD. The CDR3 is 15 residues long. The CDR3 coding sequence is TGTGCCATCAGTGAGTCTGGGCAGGGAAAAAACATTCAGTACTTC. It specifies CAISESGQGKNIQYF.

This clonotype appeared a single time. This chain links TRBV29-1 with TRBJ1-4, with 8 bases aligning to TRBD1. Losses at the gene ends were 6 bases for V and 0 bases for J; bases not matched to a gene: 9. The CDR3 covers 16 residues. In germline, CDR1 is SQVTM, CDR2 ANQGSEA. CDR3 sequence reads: CSVQGQEDPTNEKLFF. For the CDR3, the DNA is TGCAGCGTCCAGGGACAGGAAGACCCAACTAATGAAAAACTGTTTTTT.

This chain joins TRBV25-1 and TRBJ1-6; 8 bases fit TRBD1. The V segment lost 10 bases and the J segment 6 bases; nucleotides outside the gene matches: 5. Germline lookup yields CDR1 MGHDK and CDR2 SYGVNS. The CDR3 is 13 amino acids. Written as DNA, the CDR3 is TGTGCCACCTCAGACAGGGGTAATTCACCCCTCCACTTT. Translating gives CATSDRGNSPLHF.

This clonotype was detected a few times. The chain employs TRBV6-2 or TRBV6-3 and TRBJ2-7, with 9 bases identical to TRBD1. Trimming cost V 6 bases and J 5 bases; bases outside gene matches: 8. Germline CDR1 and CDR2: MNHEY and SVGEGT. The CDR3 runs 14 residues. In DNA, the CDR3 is TGTGCCAGCAGCCTGGGACAGGGCGCCAACGAGCAGTACTTC. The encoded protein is CASSLGQGANEQYF.

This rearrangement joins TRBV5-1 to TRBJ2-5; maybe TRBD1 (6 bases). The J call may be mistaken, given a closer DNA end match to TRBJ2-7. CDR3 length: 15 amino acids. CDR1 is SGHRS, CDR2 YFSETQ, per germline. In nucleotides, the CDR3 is TGCGCCAGCAGCCTCCGGCCGGGACAACTAGGCGAGCAGTACTTC. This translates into CASSLRPGQLGEQYF.

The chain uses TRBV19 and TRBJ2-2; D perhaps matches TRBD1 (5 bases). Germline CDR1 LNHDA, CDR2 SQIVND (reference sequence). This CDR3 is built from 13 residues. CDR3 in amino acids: CAIQASNTGELFF. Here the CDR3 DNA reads TGTGCGATACAGGCCTCGAACACCGGGGAGCTGTTTTTT.

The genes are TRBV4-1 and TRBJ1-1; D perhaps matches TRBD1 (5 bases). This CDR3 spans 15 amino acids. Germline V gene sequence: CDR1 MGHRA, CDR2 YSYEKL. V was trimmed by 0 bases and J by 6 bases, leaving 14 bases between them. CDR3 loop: CASSQDGGGGAEAFF. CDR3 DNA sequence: TGCGCCAGCAGCCAAGATGGGGGAGGAGGAGCTGAAGCTTTCTTT.

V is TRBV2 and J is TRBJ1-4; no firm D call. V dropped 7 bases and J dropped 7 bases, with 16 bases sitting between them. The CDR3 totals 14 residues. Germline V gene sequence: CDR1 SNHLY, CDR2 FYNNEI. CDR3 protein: CASTKQQGREKLFF. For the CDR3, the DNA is TGTGCCAGCACCAAGCAACAAGGGCGTGAAAAACTGTTTTTT.